Below, 9 T cell receptor beta chains from the same sample are listed, as sequenced in a study of cytomegalovirus exposure and HLA in healthy donors. This PCR relied on a set of 60 Vbeta primers and 13 Jbeta primers. Clones were sequenced by immunoSEQ multiplex PCR, and TCRdb holds only the in-frame ones, with some missing. The sample lists about 94,000 clones; roughly 75% were seen once. The sequenced sample was PBMCs. Receptors were obtained from a woman aged 55-69 years in good health and CMV-seronegative.

The rearrangement joins TRBV19 to TRBJ1-2; 8 nucleotides align to TRBD1. The germline V gene encodes CDR1 LNHDA and CDR2 SQIVND (reference sequence). V was pared by 7 bases and J by 0 bases, with 4 bases of the junction left unmatched. This CDR3 has 14 residues. This CDR3 is CASTRTGSNYGYTF. CDR3 bases: TGTGCCAGTACCCGGACAGGGTCTAACTATGGCTACACCTTC.

The CDR3 DNA reads as TGTGCCAGCTCACCCCTGGGACAGGGAGGTGACTATGGCTACACCTTC. Protein: CASSPLGQGGDYGYTF. The rearrangement uses TRBV18 and TRBJ1-2; 9 nucleotides line up with TRBD1. The junction had 8 bases not matched to a gene; V was cut back by 3 bases and J by 3 bases. CDR3 length: 16 residues. CDR1 and CDR2 (germline): KGHSH, LQKENI.

V usage is TRBV2 and J usage is TRBJ2-4, with D possibly TRBD1 on 5 matching bases. The CDR3 totals 15 residues. The V gene lost 4 bases and the J gene lost 0 bases, with 10 bases spanning the gap. Germline V CDR1 and CDR2: SNHLY, FYNNEI. The CDR3 reads CASSGQMQAKNIQYF. CDR3 DNA sequence: TGTGCCAGCAGTGGACAGATGCAAGCCAAAAACATTCAGTACTTC. Full variable domain (remainder filled in from reference TRBV2 and TRBJ2-4): EPEVTQTPSHQVTQMGQEVILRCVPISNHLYFYWYRQILGQKVEFLVSFYNNEISEKSEIFDDQFSVERPDGSNFTLKIRSTKLEDSAMYFCASSGQMQAKNIQYFGAGTRLSVL.

The chain is built from TRBV6-5 and TRBJ1-2; maybe TRBD1 (6 bases). With 2 bases removed from V and 6 bases from J, the gap between germline ends came to 16 bases. The CDR3 is 15 amino acids. Per germline, CDR1 MNHEY and CDR2 SVGAGI. This chain's CDR3 is CASSYAPRGADGYTF. CDR3 nucleotides: TGTGCCAGCAGTTACGCCCCACGGGGGGCAGATGGCTACACCTTC.

The chain carries TRBV25-1 and TRBJ2-1, with 11 bases matching TRBD2. This CDR3 is built from 17 residues. CDR1 MGHDK and CDR2 SYGVNS come from the germline V gene. Trimming removed 5 bases from V and 3 bases from J; junction bases left unmatched: 9. The CDR3 bases are TGTGCCAGCAGTTCCAGAGTAGGGACTAGCGGCTACAATGAGCAGTTCTTC. Protein product: CASSSRVGTSGYNEQFF.

The chain carries TRBV18 and TRBJ1-1; D gene unclear. V gave up 2 bases and J gave up 0 bases, with 7 bases separating them. CDR3 length: 14 residues. The germline CDR1 and CDR2 sequences are KGHSH and LQKENI. CDR3 region: CASSPAVMNTEAFF. The CDR3 region has the DNA TGTGCCAGCTCACCAGCGGTGATGAACACTGAAGCTTTCTTT. Drawing the rest from reference TRBV18 and TRBJ1-1, the complete variable domain is NAGVMQNPRHLVRRRGQEARLRCSPMKGHSHVYWYRQLPEEGLKFMVYLQKENIIDESGMPKERFSAEFPKEGPSILRIQQVVRGDSAAYFCASSPAVMNTEAFFGQGTRLTVV.

V and J are TRBV6-5 and TRBJ1-1; D possibly corresponds to TRBD1 (5 bases). Trimming cost V 6 bases and J 6 bases, with 17 bases left between them. The CDR3 is 14 residues long. Germline lookup yields CDR1 MNHEY and CDR2 SVGAGI. DNA for the CDR3: TGTGCCAGCAGATCCCGTGGCAGGGAAGCTGAAGCTTTCTTT. It codes for CASRSRGREAEAFF.

The chain uses TRBV4-3 and TRBJ2-5; D is unclear. The CDR3 runs 17 residues. Trimming took 0 bases from V and 4 from J, leaving 18 bases between them. Germline V gene sequence: CDR1 LGHNA, CDR2 YSLEER. The CDR3 DNA is TGCGCCAGCAGCCAAGAATTCGGGTTTAATGGAATAGAGACCCAGTACTTC. It codes for CASSQEFGFNGIETQYF.

The chain has TRBV6-5 and TRBJ2-1; D perhaps matches TRBD1 (5 bases). The germline V and J ends were trimmed by 4 bases and 12 bases, with 10 bases remaining between them. Per the germline V gene, CDR1 is MNHEY and CDR2 is SVGAGI. The CDR3 contains 11 residues. The DNA for the CDR3 is TGTGCCAGCAGTTCCCATCAGGGGCAGTTCTTC. This encodes CASSSHQGQFF.